Here is one T cell receptor beta chain with its context. Its target is not known. This CDR3 comprises 10 residues. CDR1 is DFQATT and CDR2 is SNEGSKA in the germline V gene (reference sequence). Trimming removed 6 bases at V and 3 bases at J, with 5 bases between. This record belongs to a study of T cell responses to AZD1222 COVID-19 vaccine. Study-level results: Only after the peak T cell response were repertoires sampled. Per reports, nearly half of all spike-specific TCRs target regions that are unmutated in variants.

Method: immunoSEQ multiplex PCR; TCRdb's copy keeps in-frame clones and lacks some. Of some 90,000 clones detected, around 90% appear once; the ten largest clones hold 2.4%. The receptor's source is an adult in good health. This sample comprised peripheral blood, obtained on day 0 of AZD1222 vaccination. J is TRBJ1-2 and V is TRBV20-1; D gene unclear. CDR3 sequence reads: CSAGDYGYTF. CDR3 nucleotides: TGCAGTGCGGGCGACTATGGCTACACCTTC.